Included here is one TCR beta chain sequence, with context. The antigen it recognizes is unknown. Base quality data are lacking; no much larger clone is found one base away. Whole blood was collected in K2EDTA tubes by collaborating institutions according to the institutions' own protocols. Collaborator samples were shipped for TCRbeta analysis as frozen whole blood, isolated PBMCs, or DNA extracted from either sample type. This sample stems from a study of blood T cell repertoires in COVID-19 (TCRdb year 2020). Context from the whole study: The collaborator samples originated in the United States, Italy and Spain and spanned the acute and convalescent phases of COVID-19. Samples were obtained from the ongoing ImmuneRACE study (first 160 participants) and from 950 to 1,500 subjects provided by 6 global collaborators. The sample metadata nearly always contained a de-identified subject ID, COVID-19 status, age in years and sex. Where HLA class I and class II types were available, the types were taken from metadata supplied by the sample provider, not from assay-based typing. The prospective study material was composed of cDNA or gDNA derived from T cells, B-cell-depleted T cells, or PBMCs. A freely available public database, intended as a resource for researchers studying the immune response to SARS-CoV-2, is where the repertoires were released. Subjects who had been exposed to COVID-19, were actively infected with it, or had recovered from it provided the deeply sampled blood TCRbeta repertoires that made up the dataset.

The immunoSEQ Assay, a bias-controlled multiplex PCR, was used to amplify TCRbeta CDR3 regions from genomic DNA. Per the authors' processing: The number of nucleated cells in each sample was estimated by amplification of reference gene primers within the assay. To quantify the absolute abundance of each unique TCRbeta CDR3 rearrangement, sequence reads were collapsed and filtered. For each sample, productive Simpson clonality was calculated as the square root of Simpson's diversity index over productive rearrangements. The table comes from immuneACCESS by way of TCRdb, which keeps in-frame sequences with V and J called. Part of the clones is missing from these tables; in studies checked, under half for an unresolved V gene and the rest for unknown reasons. That table supplies the V and J calls and clone size; D and trimming were determined from the DNA. In this sample the table shows 150,000 or so clones, around 80% of which occur a single time. The ten biggest clones cover approximately 18% of the sample.

From its cysteine to its phenylalanine, the CDR3 spans 16 amino acids. CDR3 DNA is the only sequence kept; it has 48 bases, read in frame from the first base. Trimming removed 1 base from V and 6 bases from J, leaving 19 bases between the germline ends. Looking up the germline V gene yields CDR1 SGHTA and CDR2 FQGNSA. Overall study outcomes, separate from this receptor: Clinical and demographic metadata were provided uncurated, with the amount varying by source and participant.

Sample: peripheral blood. The source is a woman of 80 years or more with acute or convalescent COVID-19. Rearrangement joined TRBV7-2 to TRBJ2-7, with a weak D call of TRBD1 (6 bases match). The CDR3 in this case is CASSLVRTRGSGEQYF. The DNA sequence follows: TGTGCCAGCAGCTTAGTTCGTACCAGGGGCTCGGGCGAGCAGTACTTC.